Below, 32 T cell receptor beta chains from the same sample are listed, as sequenced in a study of multiple sclerosis patients with progressive multifocal leukoencephalopathy (dated by TCRdb to between 2019 and 2020). Libraries were built with the immunoSEQ multiplex PCR assay. Held by TCRdb, this immuneACCESS table contains in-frame sequences only and omits some clones. Under half of the omission traces to an unresolved V gene where checked; the cause of the rest is unknown. Across this sample there are more than 30,000 clones, with roughly 86% seen only once. The top ten clonotypes cover approximately 5.2% of the sample. The time point label on this specimen signifies: time of PML onset. What this sample's treatment or condition label stands for: on natalizumab therapy at sampling. Specimen: PBMCs, collected from a patient treated with natalizumab. The receptors were sampled from a woman between 35 and 50 years old with progressive multifocal leukoencephalopathy.

This chain uses TRBV18 with TRBJ2-7; TRBD1 matches at 8 bases. From germline, CDR1 is KGHSH and CDR2 LQKENI. V dropped 2 bases and J dropped 6; count of bases not matched to a gene: 9. This CDR3 region has 15 residues. The CDR3 nucleotides read TGTGCCAGCTCACCAATAGACAGGGGAGCATCCGAGCAGTACTTC. Residues: CASSPIDRGASEQYF.

The chain links TRBV19 to TRBJ2-7, with unresolved D. This CDR3 region has 15 residues. Germline CDR1 reads LNHDA; CDR2 reads SQIVND (reference sequence). Between the trimmed V and J ends, which lost 6 bases and 0 bases, there was a span of 15 bases. The CDR3 sequence: CASSVSFPDSYEQYF. In DNA form, the CDR3 reads TGTGCCAGTAGCGTGTCCTTCCCGGACTCCTACGAGCAGTACTTC.

V and J are TRBV9 and TRBJ2-3; 9 nucleotides agree with TRBD2. The CDR3 runs 15 residues. Germline CDR1 reads SGDLS; CDR2 reads YYNGEE. J was trimmed by 1 base and V by 0 bases; bases with no gene match: 0. This CDR3 is CASSVGTSGTDTQYF. The CDR3 DNA reads as TGTGCCAGCAGCGTAGGGACTAGCGGCACAGATACGCAGTATTTT.

The table lists this clone with a count of one. The rearrangement links TRBV4-3 to TRBJ2-1; TRBD2 might be the D (7 bases). This CDR3 region has 16 residues. Per germline, CDR1 LGHNA and CDR2 YSLEER. V lost 0 bases and J lost 5, with 14 bases in between. The CDR3 nucleotides read TGCGCCAGCAGCCAAGATGGGTGGGGGGGCGACAATGAGCAGTTCTTC. This translates into CASSQDGWGGDNEQFF.

The CDR3 loop is CASSLGTSPEQFF. CDR3 in DNA: TGTGCCAGCAGCCTGGGGACTTCCCCTGAGCAGTTCTTC. The chain recombines TRBV7-2 with TRBJ2-1; D perhaps matches TRBD2 (6 bases). CDR1 is SGHTA and CDR2 is FQGNSA in the germline V gene. There are 13 residues in the CDR3. The V end was cut by 5 bases, the J end by 9 bases, with 14 bases between.

The chain employs TRBV6-5 and TRBJ1-5, with 7 nucleotides matching TRBD1. The CDR3 runs 15 residues. CDR1 and CDR2 (germline): MNHEY, SVGAGI. Trimming at V came to 6 bases and at J to 1 base, leaving 6 bases not matched to a gene. This chain's CDR3 is CASRWGTESNQPQHF. DNA for the CDR3: TGTGCCAGCAGGTGGGGGACAGAGAGCAATCAGCCCCAGCATTTT.

The chain uses TRBV4-3 and TRBJ1-4, with D unclear. The ends were cut back, 4 bases at V and 4 bases at J, with 16 bases in the middle. Germline V gene sequence: CDR1 LGHNA, CDR2 YSLEER. The CDR3 has 16 amino acids. CDR3 amino acids: CASSREPGVYNEKLFF. CDR3 bases: TGCGCCAGCAGCCGCGAACCGGGAGTATATAATGAAAAACTGTTTTTT.

This clone has a single count. DNA for the CDR3: TGTGCCAGCAGTGACTCAACTAGCGGGGGACCCGCGGATACGCAGTATTTT. This translates into CASSDSTSGGPADTQYF. The chain combines TRBV6-4 with TRBJ2-3, with 11 bases matching TRBD2. The CDR3 consists of 17 residues. V was pared by 0 bases and J by 6 bases, with 8 bases of the junction left unmatched. CDR1 and CDR2 from the germline V gene are MRHNA and SNTAGT.

This clone appeared a single time. The chain recombines TRBV6-5 with TRBJ1-1, with TRBD1 identical over 10 bases. The germline CDR1 and CDR2 sequences are MNHEY and SVGAGI. CDR3 length equals 15 residues. The ends lost 5 bases at V and 3 bases at J; junction bases unmatched: 6. The CDR3 nucleotides are TGTGCCAGCAGTCCACCGGGACAGGGGTACACTGAAGCTTTCTTT. Amino acid sequence: CASSPPGQGYTEAFF.

The chain recombines TRBV7-9 with TRBJ2-5, with D hard to call. The DNA matches TRBJ2-7 better at its end, which makes the J call doubtful. The CDR3 loop spans 11 amino acids. The germline gives CDR1 SEHNR, CDR2 FQNEAQ (reference sequence). The CDR3 protein is CASSFFYEQYF. CDR3 coding DNA: TGTGCCAGCAGCTTTTTCTACGAGCAGTACTTC.

The CDR3 DNA is TGTGCCAGCAGTTTAAGGGTAGGGACCCCTCAGTTCTTC. Translation: CASSLRVGTPQFF. The V and J genes are TRBV28 and TRBJ2-1; D is tentatively TRBD1 or TRBD2 (5 bases each). Trimming pared 2 bases from V and 13 bases from J, leaving 15 bases between. The CDR3 sequence is 13 residues long. The germline CDR1 and CDR2 sequences are MDHEN and SYDVKM.

The chain couples TRBV7-9 to TRBJ1-5; D is unclear. CDR1 and CDR2 (germline): SEHNR, FQNEAQ (reference sequence). The V end lost 2 bases, the J end lost 5 bases, and 16 bases lay between the germline ends. The CDR3 spans 16 residues. The CDR3 DNA sequence: TGTGCCAGCAGCTTATCGACAAACGACTTGGATCAGCCCCAGCATTTT. This sequence encodes CASSLSTNDLDQPQHF.

This clone was counted once. V and J are TRBV4-2 and TRBJ1-1; D not certain. Trimming shortened V by 1 base and J by 2 bases, and 8 bases separated the two germline ends. This CDR3 comprises 14 residues. The germline gives CDR1 LGHNA, CDR2 YNFKEQ. DNA of the CDR3: TGTGCCAGCAGCCAAGTCCTAGGAAACACTGAAGCTTTCTTT. This codes for CASSQVLGNTEAFF.

CDR3 in amino acids: CASSQDGSQPQHF. The CDR3, as DNA: TGTGCCAGCAGTCAGGACGGGAGTCAGCCCCAGCATTTT. This sequence joins TRBV6-4 and TRBJ1-5; D remains ambiguous. Deletions cut 5 bases from V and 6 bases from J, with 11 bases between. CDR1 MRHNA and CDR2 SNTAGT come from the germline V gene. The CDR3 is 13 amino acids.

This clone was seen more than once but under ten times. The chain employs TRBV18 and TRBJ1-1; possibly TRBD1 for D (5 bases). The V and J ends lost 1 base and 3 bases respectively, with 15 bases between them. Germline V CDR1 and CDR2: KGHSH, LQKENI. There are 16 residues in the CDR3. The CDR3 coding sequence is TGTGCCAGCTCACCACAACCAGGGAGAGGGGACACTGAAGCTTTCTTT. It is translated as CASSPQPGRGDTEAFF. The full variable domain, its missing parts supplied by reference TRBV18 and TRBJ1-1, is NAGVMQNPRHLVRRRGQEARLRCSPMKGHSHVYWYRQLPEEGLKFMVYLQKENIIDESGMPKERFSAEFPKEGPSILRIQQVVRGDSAAYFCASSPQPGRGDTEAFFGQGTRLTVV.

The chain recombines TRBV28 with TRBJ1-2; 9 bases align to TRBD1. CDR3 length equals 15 residues. The ends lost 6 bases at V and 7 bases at J; junction bases unmatched: 12. Germline CDR1 reads MDHEN; CDR2 reads SYDVKM. The chain's CDR3 is CASSLPTTGGSGYTF. The CDR3 region has the DNA TGTGCCAGCAGCCTCCCGACAACAGGGGGCAGTGGCTACACCTTC.

V gene TRBV28 combines with J gene TRBJ2-6; D unresolved. Germline V gene lookup returns CDR1 MDHEN and CDR2 SYDVKM. Trimming took 4 bases from V and 0 from J, leaving 4 bases between them. CDR3 length: 14 amino acids. The CDR3 nucleotides read TGTGCCAGCAGTTCCACCTCTGGGGCCAACGTCCTGACTTTC. Translated, it gives CASSSTSGANVLTF.

The chain is built from TRBV6-1 and TRBJ2-5; maybe TRBD2 (6 bases). TRBJ2-7 matches the DNA end more closely, so the J call is doubtful. Germline CDR1 MNHNS, CDR2 SASEGT. The CDR3 loop spans 15 amino acids. The CDR3 reads CASSEQEGAAYEQYF. The CDR3, as DNA: TGTGCCAGCAGTGAACAGGAGGGAGCCGCCTACGAGCAGTACTTC.

The chain carries TRBV2 and TRBJ1-2, with 9 bases that match TRBD1. Germline-derived CDR1 and CDR2 are SNHLY and FYNNEI. J was trimmed by 8 bases and V by 6 bases; bases with no gene match: 10. The CDR3 consists of 14 residues. CDR3 protein: CASRQQGAGWGYTF. As DNA, the CDR3 is TGTGCCAGCAGACAACAGGGGGCAGGGTGGGGCTACACCTTC.

This clone was observed a handful of times. This sequence joins TRBV27 and TRBJ2-1; 7 nucleotides align to TRBD1. This CDR3 spans 14 amino acids. V was clipped by 5 bases and J by 2 bases; unmatched bases: 3. Germline-derived CDR1 and CDR2 are MNHEY and SMNVEV (reference sequence). The CDR3 DNA reads TGTGCCAGCAGTCCCGGGACAGCCTACAATGAGCAGTTCTTC. Translated: CASSPGTAYNEQFF.

This clone has only one observation. CDR3 region: CASSSAGQGTSEQFF. The CDR3 nucleotides are TGTGCCAGCAGCTCGGCGGGACAGGGGACGAGTGAGCAGTTCTTC. The chain has TRBV7-2 and TRBJ2-1; the match to TRBD1 covers 10 bases. There are 15 residues in the CDR3. The V gene's germline CDR1 is SGHTA and CDR2 FQGNSA. J lost 9 bases, V lost 4 bases, and 9 bases had no gene match.

This clone has a single count. The chain carries TRBV12-2 and TRBJ2-6. TRBV12-2 is annotated as a pseudogene. The CDR3 has 17 amino acids. The CDR3 DNA follows: TGTGCAAGTCGCTTAACCGGGACCGCCACTGGGGCCAACGTCCTGACTTTC. This codes for CASRLTGTATGANVLTF.

CDR3 residues: CASSLTGRGGYTF. The CDR3 DNA reads TGTGCCAGCAGTTTAACAGGGAGGGGTGGCTACACCTTC. This chain joins TRBV28 and TRBJ1-2; D may be TRBD1 (6 bases). V lost 2 bases and J lost 7, with 11 bases in between. The CDR3 sequence is 13 residues long. Looked up from germline, CDR1 is MDHEN and CDR2 is SYDVKM.

This chain joins TRBV28 and TRBJ2-7; D may be TRBD1 (6 bases). Trimming removed 6 bases from V and 4 bases from J, with 16 bases in between. Germline lookup yields CDR1 MDHEN and CDR2 SYDVKM. The CDR3 has 14 amino acids. In DNA, the CDR3 is TGTGCCAGCAGGCAACCGACAGGTGGATACGAGCAGTACTTC. It yields the protein CASRQPTGGYEQYF.

V and J are TRBV7-9 and TRBJ1-2; D is perhaps TRBD1 (6 bases). Germline assignment: CDR1 SEHNR and CDR2 FQNEAQ (reference sequence). This CDR3 region has 14 residues. Trimming removed 3 bases at V and 8 bases at J, with 16 bases between. The CDR3 coding sequence is TGTGCCAGCAGCTTGGCGATGGGGGCACGGGGCTACACCTTC. This sequence encodes CASSLAMGARGYTF.

This CDR3 is CAWSVTRGNEQFF. The CDR3 nucleotides are TGTGCCTGGAGTGTAACCAGGGGGAATGAGCAGTTCTTC. V is TRBV30 and J is TRBJ2-1; 7 bases align to TRBD1. V shed 0 bases, J shed 7 bases, and the junction held 3 bases outside the gene matches. The germline V gene encodes CDR1 GTSNPN and CDR2 SVGIG (reference sequence). The CDR3 consists of 13 residues.

The J gene is TRBJ1-2, the V gene TRBV4-3, with a tentative D call TRBD1 (6 bases). From germline, CDR1 is LGHNA and CDR2 YSLEER. V was shortened by 1 base and J by 2 bases, with 14 bases between the two germline ends. The CDR3 spans 16 residues. CDR3 region: CASSQVEKGGNYGYTF. The CDR3 nucleotides read TGCGCCAGCAGCCAAGTGGAGAAGGGGGGAAACTATGGCTACACCTTC.

The CDR3 DNA reads TGTGCCAGCAGTTTATTCAGCGGGGGGGCCGGCGGGGAGCTGTTTTTT. Residues: CASSLFSGGAGGELFF. The J gene is TRBJ2-2, the V gene TRBV6-5; 10 bases are shared with TRBD2. After removal of 4 bases from V and 7 bases from J, the junction contained 9 bases not matched to a gene. The germline gives CDR1 MNHEY, CDR2 SVGAGI. CDR3 length: 16 amino acids.

The chain combines TRBV18 with TRBJ2-7; tentatively, D is TRBD1 or TRBD2 (5 bases each). The length of the CDR3 is 14 residues. The germline V gene has CDR1 KGHSH and CDR2 LQKENI. Trimming cost V 6 bases and J 1 base, with 13 bases left between them. CDR3 DNA sequence: TGTGCCAGCTCCCTCGGGACGGTTTCCTACGAGCAGTACTTC. This sequence encodes CASSLGTVSYEQYF.

The J gene is TRBJ1-4, the V gene TRBV11-2; 7 nucleotides line up with TRBD1. This CDR3 is built from 15 residues. Trimming removed 4 bases from V and 8 bases from J; junction bases left unmatched: 10. The germline V gene has CDR1 SGHAT and CDR2 FQNNGV. This CDR3 is CASSSPTGIREKLFF. DNA of the CDR3: TGTGCCAGCAGCTCCCCGACAGGGATAAGGGAAAAACTGTTTTTT.

This clone was seen only once. V usage is TRBV10-3 and J usage is TRBJ1-1, with a weak D call TRBD1 (6 bases). The CDR3 totals 14 residues. Germline CDR1 reads ENHRY; CDR2 reads SYGVKD. With 9 bases removed from V and 0 bases from J, the gap between germline ends came to 14 bases. The CDR3 loop is CAIRDTALNTEAFF. In DNA form, the CDR3 reads TGTGCCATAAGGGACACCGCCTTGAACACTGAAGCTTTCTTT.

V is TRBV7-2 and J is TRBJ2-5, with TRBD1 identical over 8 bases. In germline, CDR1 is SGHTA, CDR2 FQGNSA. The CDR3 covers 16 residues. With V trimmed by 5 bases and J by 5 bases, 13 bases remained unmatched. CDR3 nucleotides: TGTGCCAGCAGCAAAAAATGGCCAGGGGGCCAGGAGACCCAGTACTTC. Its protein product is CASSKKWPGGQETQYF.